The 32 T cell receptor beta chains below all came from one sample that was sequenced in a study of cytomegalovirus exposure and HLA in healthy donors. The PCR was carried out with 60 Vbeta primers and 13 Jbeta primers. Assay used: immunoSEQ multiplex PCR; TCRdb lists only in-frame clones, some missing. The sample contains roughly 120,000 clones, 80% to 90% of which appear only once. Sequenced input: PBMCs. These receptors came from a male donor in good health and CMV-seropositive.

This clone is a singleton in its sample. The gene calls are TRBV28 and TRBJ2-7, with a possible D match to TRBD1 (6 bases). Per germline, CDR1 MDHEN and CDR2 SYDVKM. The CDR3 totals 13 residues. V was shortened by 3 bases and J by 5 bases, with 11 bases between the two germline ends. CDR3 sequence (DNA): TGTGCCAGCAGTTTCACAGGGATCCACGAGCAGTACTTC. As protein: CASSFTGIHEQYF.

The chain carries TRBV28 and TRBJ1-3; D is unclear. Trimming stripped 4 bases from V and 0 bases from J, with 13 bases between. CDR3 size: 16 residues. CDR1 MDHEN and CDR2 SYDVKM come from the germline V gene. The CDR3 protein is CASSSTPMSSGNTIYF. In DNA form, the CDR3 reads TGTGCCAGCAGTTCTACCCCGATGAGCTCTGGAAACACCATATATTTT.

The chain employs TRBV7-2 and TRBJ2-4; the match to TRBD1 covers 8 bases. Germline-derived CDR1 and CDR2 are SGHTA and FQGNSA. J was trimmed by 8 bases and V by 3 bases; bases with no gene match: 3. This CDR3 has 13 residues. CDR3 in amino acids: CASSLDRVDIQYF. The DNA of the CDR3 is TGTGCCAGCAGCTTGGACAGGGTTGACATTCAGTACTTC.

This clone was observed once. The gene calls are TRBV11-2 and TRBJ2-3; TRBD2 agrees at 11 bases. The CDR3 extends over 15 amino acids. Germline CDR1 and CDR2: SGHAT and FQNNGV. J lost 2 bases, V lost 5 bases, and 3 bases had no gene match. As DNA, the CDR3 is TGTGCCAGCAGCCCTAGCGGGAGGTTCACAGATACGCAGTATTTT. This gives the protein CASSPSGRFTDTQYF.

The chain carries TRBV5-4 and TRBJ1-1; TRBD1 matches 7 bases. This CDR3 region has 14 residues. The junction had 6 bases not matched to a gene; V was cut back by 2 bases and J by 5 bases. Germline values: CDR1 SGHNT, CDR2 YYREEE (reference sequence). The DNA of the CDR3 is TGTGCCAGCAGCTTATTAGGGGGCGCAACTGAAGCTTTCTTT. Its translation: CASSLLGGATEAFF.

This clone was counted a single time. V is TRBV11-2 and J is TRBJ1-2; tentative D call: TRBD1 (5 bases). Per the germline V gene, CDR1 is SGHAT and CDR2 is FQNNGV. This CDR3 contains 15 residues. V lost 4 bases, J lost 2 bases, and 14 bases lay in between. The CDR3 reads CASSSSRVSNYGYTF. The CDR3 DNA reads TGTGCCAGCAGCTCATCCAGGGTATCCAACTATGGCTACACCTTC.

The chain carries TRBV7-9 and TRBJ1-3; TRBD1 agrees at 11 bases. J was trimmed by 3 bases and V by 5 bases; bases with no gene match: 15. Germline values: CDR1 SEHNR, CDR2 FQNEAQ (reference sequence). The CDR3 is 19 residues long. The CDR3 nucleotides read TGTGCCAGCAGCGAAGGACAGGGGGCTTCACATGTTATTGGAAACACCATATATTTT. Translation gives CASSEGQGASHVIGNTIYF. Looking up the rest from reference TRBV7-9 and TRBJ1-3 gives the full variable domain: DTGVSQNPRHKITKRGQNVTFRCDPISEHNRLYWYRQTLGQGPEFLTYFQNEAQLEKSRLLSDRFSAERPKGSFSTLEIQRTEQGDSAMYLCASSEGQGASHVIGNTIYFGEGSWLTVV.

This rearrangement joins TRBV19 to TRBJ2-7, with D maybe TRBD1 (6 bases). The CDR3 runs to 13 residues. The ends were cut back, 4 bases at V and 9 bases at J, with 16 bases in the middle. Germline V CDR1 and CDR2: LNHDA, SQIVND (reference sequence). This chain's CDR3 is CASSTSRDTGQYF. The CDR3, as DNA: TGTGCCAGTAGTACGTCCCGGGACACGGGGCAGTACTTC.

The chain recombines TRBV28 with TRBJ1-5, with 7 bases fitting TRBD1. J was trimmed by 7 bases and V by 5 bases; bases with no gene match: 11. Looked up from germline, CDR1 is MDHEN and CDR2 is SYDVKM. This CDR3 is built from 15 residues. CDR3 nucleotide sequence: TGTGCCAGCAGTCCTGACAGGGAATATGTACAGCCCCAGCATTTT. Translating gives CASSPDREYVQPQHF.

The gene calls are TRBV9 and TRBJ2-2; a weak D match, TRBD2 (5 bases). The CDR3 runs 16 residues. V lost 0 bases, J lost 4 bases, and 13 bases lay in between. Per the germline V gene, CDR1 is SGDLS and CDR2 is YYNGEE. The CDR3 is CASSVEARGPTGELFF. As DNA, the CDR3 is TGTGCCAGCAGCGTAGAAGCTCGGGGTCCCACCGGGGAGCTGTTTTTT.

V and J are TRBV19 and TRBJ2-6; tentative D call: TRBD1 (6 bases). Trimming took 7 bases from V and 0 from J, leaving 10 bases between them. CDR3 length equals 15 residues. Germline assignment: CDR1 LNHDA and CDR2 SQIVND (reference sequence). The CDR3 is CASTKDSSGANVLTF. In DNA form, the CDR3 reads TGTGCCAGTACCAAGGACAGCTCTGGGGCCAACGTCCTGACTTTC.

The chain uses TRBV4-2 and TRBJ2-7; 8 bases map to TRBD2. Germline V gives CDR1 LGHNA, CDR2 YNFKEQ. The CDR3 has 15 amino acids. With 0 bases clipped from V and 2 bases from J, the junction kept 3 bases outside the gene matches. The CDR3 loop reads CASSQEGSGTYEQYF. Written as DNA, the CDR3 is TGTGCCAGCAGCCAAGAAGGTAGCGGGACCTACGAGCAGTACTTC.

J is TRBJ2-1 and V is TRBV5-5; TRBD2 matches at 14 bases. This CDR3 is built from 17 residues. The junction had 9 bases not matched to a gene; V was cut back by 3 bases and J by 7 bases. Germline CDR1 reads SGHKS; CDR2 reads YYEKEE (reference sequence). Written as DNA, the CDR3 is TGTGCCAGCAGCTCAGGAGGGACTAGCGGGAGAAGTAATGAGCAGTTCTTC. Residues: CASSSGGTSGRSNEQFF. The full variable domain, its missing parts supplied by reference TRBV5-5 and TRBJ2-1, is DAGVTQSPTHLIKTRGQQVTLRCSPISGHKSVSWYQQVLGQGPQFIFQYYEKEERGRGNFPDRFSARQFPNYSSELNVNALLLGDSALYLCASSSGGTSGRSNEQFFGPGTRLTVL.

This chain links TRBV7-9 with TRBJ2-2, with D hard to call. Between the trimmed V and J ends, which lost 5 bases and 4 bases, there was a span of 14 bases. CDR1 SEHNR and CDR2 FQNEAQ come from the germline V gene (reference sequence). The CDR3 consists of 15 residues. Here the CDR3 DNA reads TGTGCCAGCAGCGAGACCCTAGTGGCCACCGGGGAGCTGTTTTTT. This encodes CASSETLVATGELFF. The whole variable domain, filled in from reference TRBV7-9 and TRBJ2-2, reads DTGVSQNPRHKITKRGQNVTFRCDPISEHNRLYWYRQTLGQGPEFLTYFQNEAQLEKSRLLSDRFSAERPKGSFSTLEIQRTEQGDSAMYLCASSETLVATGELFFGEGSRLTVL.

Only a few counts were recorded for this clone. In the same sample, other DNA sequences code for this CDR3. This chain joins TRBV18 and TRBJ2-1; perhaps TRBD1 as D (5 bases). V was shortened by 1 base and J by 4 bases, with 8 bases between the two germline ends. From germline, CDR1 is KGHSH and CDR2 LQKENI. This CDR3 has 14 residues. The CDR3 sequence: CASSPRDSYNEQFF. Here the CDR3 DNA reads TGTGCCAGCTCACCACGCGACAGTTACAATGAGCAGTTCTTC.

The gene calls are TRBV5-1 and TRBJ2-7, with 8 bases matching TRBD2. The CDR3 is made up of 15 amino acids. The V and J ends lost 0 bases and 2 bases, in that order; junction bases with no gene match: 4. Germline V gene lookup returns CDR1 SGHRS and CDR2 YFSETQ. The CDR3 DNA reads as TGCGCCAGCAGCTTGGACGGGACTAGTCCCTACGAGCAGTACTTC. Its translation is CASSLDGTSPYEQYF.

The chain combines TRBV9 with TRBJ2-5; tentative D call: TRBD1 (6 bases). Per germline, CDR1 SGDLS and CDR2 YYNGEE. Trimming pared 0 bases from V and 5 bases from J, leaving 17 bases between. This CDR3 region has 16 residues. The CDR3 DNA sequence: TGTGCCAGCAGCGTAGCCGACGGACAGAGGCGGGAGACCCAGTACTTC. Translating it yields CASSVADGQRRETQYF.

This rearrangement joins TRBV7-8 to TRBJ2-7, with D possibly matching TRBD1 (5 bases). Between the trimmed V and J ends, which lost 1 base and 1 base, there was a span of 8 bases. CDR1 is SGHVS and CDR2 is FQNEAQ in the germline V gene. This CDR3 comprises 14 residues. In nucleotides, the CDR3 is TGTGCCAGCAGCTTAGTTCAGGGTTCCTACGAGCAGTACTTC. Protein product: CASSLVQGSYEQYF.

This clone was counted a few times. The chain combines TRBV29-1 with TRBJ2-1, with D possibly being TRBD2 (5 bases). V was clipped by 8 bases and J by 8 bases, with 13 bases between them. The length of the CDR3 is 11 residues. The V gene's germline CDR1 is SQVTM and CDR2 ANQGSEA. This CDR3 is CSFLRVYEQFF. CDR3 in DNA: TGCAGCTTTCTGCGGGTCTATGAGCAGTTCTTC.

J is TRBJ2-1 and V is TRBV2; perhaps TRBD2 as D (5 bases). CDR1 and CDR2 (germline): SNHLY, FYNNEI. The V end lost 8 bases, the J end lost 6 bases, and 20 bases lay between the germline ends. The CDR3 extends over 15 amino acids. CDR3 in amino acids: CASGGVSAMGNEQFF. In DNA, the CDR3 is TGTGCCAGCGGTGGGGTTAGCGCCATGGGCAATGAGCAGTTCTTC.

This clone was counted a single time. The chain is built from TRBV18 and TRBJ2-7; 9 nucleotides line up with TRBD1. Per germline, CDR1 KGHSH and CDR2 LQKENI. J lost 6 bases, V lost 5 bases, and 11 bases had no gene match. CDR3 length: 15 amino acids. CDR3 DNA sequence: TGTGCCAGCTCATTTGGGACAGGGTCCCGGGGCGAGCAGTACTTC. Protein sequence: CASSFGTGSRGEQYF.

The chain has TRBV7-6 and TRBJ2-5; D perhaps matches TRBD1 (5 bases). Germline V gene data show CDR1 as SGHVS and CDR2 as FNYEAQ. There are 16 residues in the CDR3. Trimming took off 8 bases at V and 10 bases at J, with 29 bases between the two ends. The CDR3 sequence is CASYRQSPIYYLYQYF. DNA of the CDR3: TGTGCCAGCTATCGACAGTCCCCAATTTATTATCTATACCAGTACTTC.

The chain joins TRBV4-3 to TRBJ1-1; D remains unclear. CDR1 LGHNA and CDR2 YSLEER come from the germline V gene. The V gene lost 5 bases and the J gene lost 4 bases, with 17 bases spanning the gap. CDR3 length equals 15 residues. Here the CDR3 DNA reads TGCGCCAGCAGCGCAGTCCTAGGAGGTAGCACTGAAGCTTTCTTT. This codes for CASSAVLGGSTEAFF.

V usage is TRBV27 and J usage is TRBJ1-4; perhaps TRBD1 as D (5 bases). Germline lookup yields CDR1 MNHEY and CDR2 SMNVEV (reference sequence). V was trimmed by 7 bases and J by 8 bases, leaving 14 bases between them. The CDR3 is 13 residues long. In nucleotides, the CDR3 is TGTGCCAGCAAAGGGCAGGGAAGCGAAAAACTGTTTTTT. Translation: CASKGQGSEKLFF.

The genes are TRBV7-8 and TRBJ1-3; TRBD1 aligns across 8 bases. From germline, CDR1 is SGHVS and CDR2 FQNEAQ. The CDR3 spans 15 residues. J lost 3 bases, V lost 5 bases, and 6 bases had no gene match. The CDR3 reads CASSTQQGVGNTIYF. The CDR3 bases are TGTGCCAGCAGCACCCAACAGGGGGTTGGAAACACCATATATTTT.

V gene TRBV5-8 combines with J gene TRBJ1-5; 9 nucleotides align to TRBD1. Per the germline V gene, CDR1 is SGHTS and CDR2 is YDEGEE. V lost 6 bases, J lost 7 bases, and 11 bases stayed unmatched. The CDR3 runs 15 residues. The CDR3 DNA reads as TGTGCCAGCACCCTCTGGGGACAGGGAACCCAGCCCCAGCATTTT. It codes for CASTLWGQGTQPQHF.

The rearrangement links TRBV19 to TRBJ2-7; a possible D gene is TRBD2 (7 bases). The V gene lost 6 bases and the J gene lost 4 bases, with 16 bases spanning the gap. The CDR3 runs 14 residues. The germline gives CDR1 LNHDA, CDR2 SQIVND (reference sequence). CDR3 DNA sequence: TGTGCCAGTAGAGCGGGACAAGGGAATTACGAGCAGTACTTC. Protein sequence: CASRAGQGNYEQYF.

The chain has TRBV6-5 and TRBJ2-7; 8 nucleotides match TRBD1. CDR1 MNHEY and CDR2 SVGAGI come from the germline V gene. Trimming cost V 2 bases and J 6 bases; bases outside gene matches: 3. CDR3 length: 13 amino acids. CDR3 in amino acids: CASSYATGGEQYF. The DNA for the CDR3 is TGTGCCAGCAGTTACGCTACAGGGGGCGAGCAGTACTTC.

The chain links TRBV30 to TRBJ2-1; 11 bases line up with TRBD2. The CDR3 runs to 15 residues. J gave up 3 bases and V 0 bases, and 1 base lay outside the gene matches. CDR1 is GTSNPN and CDR2 is SVGIG in the germline V gene (reference sequence). CDR3 loop: CAWSVTSGNYNEQFF. In DNA form, the CDR3 reads TGTGCCTGGAGTGTGACTAGCGGGAACTACAATGAGCAGTTCTTC.

The gene calls are TRBV7-8 and TRBJ2-1, with 15 bases aligning to TRBD2. V was clipped by 7 bases and J by 4 bases; unmatched bases: 5. This CDR3 has 16 amino acids. Germline lookup yields CDR1 SGHVS and CDR2 FQNEAQ. Here the CDR3 DNA reads TGTGCCAGCAACCTCGGACTAGCGGGAGGGTACAATGAGCAGTTCTTC. It yields the protein CASNLGLAGGYNEQFF.

The chain has TRBV20-1 and TRBJ1-2, with D possibly matching TRBD1 (6 bases). Germline CDR1 and CDR2: DFQATT and SNEGSKA (reference sequence). There are 11 residues in the CDR3. The DNA of the CDR3 is TGCAGCGCCACAGGGAACTATGGCTACACCTTC. Its protein is CSATGNYGYTF.

The chain recombines TRBV2 with TRBJ2-7; weak D call: TRBD1 (6 bases). The CDR3 length is 14 residues. Trimming pared 10 bases from V and 0 bases from J, leaving 16 bases between. Germline CDR1 reads SNHLY; CDR2 reads FYNNEI. CDR3 sequence: CAIDGTPSSYEQYF. The CDR3 nucleotides read TGTGCCATCGACGGGACACCGAGCTCCTACGAGCAGTACTTC.